The 17 T cell receptor beta chains in this list originate from one sample, sequenced in a study of siplizumab effects on memory and regulatory T cells (dated by TCRdb to the late 2010s). Receptor amplification or capture employed the immunoSEQ multiplex PCR assay. The table was pulled from immuneACCESS by TCRdb, which kept in-frame rearrangements only. Such tables lose some clones; where checked, under half of the loss comes from unresolved V genes, and the rest has no known cause. The table for this sample lists around 95,000 clones; around 90% of them were counted only once. The top ten clonotypes cover 0.15% of the sample. Input material: CD4+ T cells sorted from blood. The receptors were gathered from a human donor in good health.

This chain joins TRBV5-1 and TRBJ1-1; the match to TRBD1 covers 8 bases. Losses at the gene ends were 1 base for V and 7 bases for J; bases not matched to a gene: 12. The germline CDR1 and CDR2 sequences are SGHRS and YFSETQ. This CDR3 has 16 residues. The CDR3 sequence is CASSLREKDRAREAFF. DNA of the CDR3: TGCGCCAGCAGCTTGCGGGAAAAGGACAGGGCCCGTGAAGCTTTCTTT.

This chain connects TRBV11-1 to TRBJ2-1; TRBD1 matches at 8 bases. Germline loops: CDR1 SGHAT, CDR2 FQDESV (reference sequence). There are 15 residues in the CDR3. Germline trimming cut 5 bases from V and 0 bases from J; bases unmatched to any gene: 3. CDR3 nucleotides: TGTGCCAGCAGCCGGGACAGGAGCTCCTACAATGAGCAGTTCTTC. This gives the protein CASSRDRSSYNEQFF.

The chain carries TRBV15 and TRBJ1-5; D is uncertain. The CDR3 length is 18 residues. The V end lost 5 bases, the J end lost 0 bases, and 20 bases lay between the germline ends. Germline V gene sequence: CDR1 LNHNV, CDR2 YYDKDF (reference sequence). The chain's CDR3 is CATSPSKGRHYSNQPQHF. As DNA, the CDR3 is TGTGCCACCAGCCCTTCGAAAGGACGGCATTATAGCAATCAGCCCCAGCATTTT.

CDR3 sequence (DNA): TGTGCCAGCAGCTTGGGCTTAGGGGACCAAGAGACCCAGTACTTC. Translation gives CASSLGLGDQETQYF. This chain connects TRBV5-5 to TRBJ2-5; TRBD1 might be the D (5 bases). The V gene lost 0 bases and the J gene lost 0 bases, with 9 bases spanning the gap. The length of the CDR3 is 15 residues. CDR1 and CDR2 (germline): SGHKS, YYEKEE (reference sequence).

V usage is TRBV5-3 and J usage is TRBJ1-6, with 7 bases that match TRBD1. TRBV5-3 is an open reading frame, and its role is uncertain. J was trimmed by 4 bases and V by 9 bases; bases with no gene match: 7. This CDR3 spans 14 amino acids. CDR3 in amino acids: CATRQGGYNSPLHF. CDR3 DNA: TGTGCCACAAGACAGGGAGGGTATAATTCACCCCTCCACTTT.

The V and J genes are TRBV14 and TRBJ1-1; weak D call: TRBD1 (6 bases). CDR1 and CDR2 from the germline V gene are SGHDN and FVKESK. V dropped 4 bases and J dropped 2 bases, with 14 bases sitting between them. The CDR3 has 15 residues. The CDR3 is CASSPVRTVNTEAFF. In DNA, the CDR3 is TGTGCCAGCAGCCCTGTTAGGACAGTCAACACTGAAGCTTTCTTT.

This sequence joins TRBV30 and TRBJ1-6; 10 positions agree with TRBD1. The J segment lost 6 bases and the V segment lost 4 bases, leaving 6 bases of the junction unmatched. The germline gives CDR1 GTSNPN, CDR2 SVGIG (reference sequence). The CDR3 is 15 residues long. The DNA for the CDR3 is TGTGCCTGGACCCCGGGACAGGGGCTTAATTCACCCCTCCACTTT. This encodes CAWTPGQGLNSPLHF.

The rearrangement links TRBV5-4 to TRBJ1-3, with D possibly TRBD1 on 5 matching bases. Germline assignment: CDR1 SGHNT and CDR2 YYREEE (reference sequence). Trimming left V 5 bases short and J 2 bases short, with 8 bases between. CDR3 length equals 13 residues. CDR3 nucleotide sequence: TGTGCCAGCAGACAGGTTACTGGAAACACCATATATTTT. It is translated as CASRQVTGNTIYF.

This clone was detected once. The chain joins TRBV7-9 to TRBJ2-1; unclear D gene. The germline V and J ends were trimmed by 5 bases and 4 bases, with 12 bases remaining between them. CDR1 is SEHNR, CDR2 FQNEAQ, per germline (reference sequence). This CDR3 has 14 amino acids. In DNA, the CDR3 is TGTGCCAGCAGCCAAAGTACACGGTACAATGAGCAGTTCTTC. Its translation is CASSQSTRYNEQFF.

V is TRBV27 and J is TRBJ2-7; 8 nucleotides agree with TRBD1. The CDR3 loop spans 13 amino acids. Trimming removed 9 bases from V and 4 bases from J; junction bases left unmatched: 8. Germline assignment: CDR1 MNHEY and CDR2 SMNVEV (reference sequence). CDR3 region: CASPETGAYEQYF. CDR3 DNA: TGTGCCAGTCCGGAGACAGGGGCTTACGAGCAGTACTTC.

This rearrangement joins TRBV4-1 to TRBJ1-1; no firm D call. With 0 bases removed from V and 1 base from J, the gap between germline ends came to 9 bases. Germline values: CDR1 MGHRA, CDR2 YSYEKL. The CDR3 covers 15 residues. The CDR3 region is CASSQDLQRNTEAFF. CDR3 coding DNA: TGCGCCAGCAGCCAAGATCTACAACGGAACACTGAAGCTTTCTTT.

The V and J genes are TRBV6-6 and TRBJ2-3; 14 nucleotides match TRBD2. The germline gives CDR1 MNHNY, CDR2 SVGAGI (reference sequence). V gave up 2 bases and J gave up 3 bases; unmatched junction bases: 1. The length of the CDR3 is 16 residues. For the CDR3, the DNA is TGTGCCAGCAGTTACCGGACTAGCGGGGGGACAGATACGCAGTATTTT. Amino acids: CASSYRTSGGTDTQYF.

This clone appeared a few times. V is TRBV27 and J is TRBJ2-2; D call uncertain. Trimming removed 5 bases at V and 1 base at J, with 5 bases between. In germline, CDR1 is MNHEY, CDR2 SMNVEV (reference sequence). The CDR3 length is 13 residues. CDR3 amino acids: CASSTQNTGELFF. The CDR3 nucleotides read TGTGCCAGCAGTACTCAGAACACCGGGGAGCTGTTTTTT.

V usage is TRBV4-1 and J usage is TRBJ2-6; 9 bases line up with TRBD2. Germline assignment: CDR1 MGHRA and CDR2 YSYEKL. The CDR3 runs 16 residues. The V and J ends lost 6 bases and 2 bases, in that order; junction bases with no gene match: 5. The CDR3 bases are TGCGCCAGCAGTCGCGGGGGGGTCACTGGGGCCAACGTCCTGACTTTC. Its protein product is CASSRGGVTGANVLTF.

The J gene is TRBJ1-5, the V gene TRBV6-5; perhaps TRBD1 as D (6 bases). The CDR3 has 14 residues. V shed 4 bases and J shed 2 bases, with 9 bases lying between them. The germline gives CDR1 MNHEY, CDR2 SVGAGI. The CDR3 nucleotides read TGTGCCAGCAGTTTGGAGGGGGGCAATCAGCCCCAGCATTTT. It yields the protein CASSLEGGNQPQHF.

The chain recombines TRBV30 with TRBJ2-5; 14 positions agree with TRBD2. The length of the CDR3 is 17 residues. Germline V lookup: CDR1 GTSNPN, CDR2 SVGIG (reference sequence). V lost 4 bases and J lost 2; bases outside the gene matches: 9. The CDR3 sequence: CAWNRWRTSGGQETQYF. The CDR3 DNA reads TGTGCCTGGAATCGATGGCGGACTAGCGGGGGGCAAGAGACCCAGTACTTC.

The chain is built from TRBV28 and TRBJ2-1; TRBD2 agrees at 14 bases. The trim removed 7 bases at V and 2 bases at J, leaving 7 bases unmatched. CDR3 length: 17 amino acids. Germline CDR1 reads MDHEN; CDR2 reads SYDVKM. The CDR3 DNA is TGTGCCAGCACCGGACTAGCGGGGGGAGGCACCTACAATGAGCAGTTCTTC. Its protein is CASTGLAGGGTYNEQFF. Looking up the rest from reference TRBV28 and TRBJ2-1 gives the full variable domain: DVKVTQSSRYLVKRTGEKVFLECVQDMDHENMFWYRQDPGLGLRLIYFSYDVKMKEKGDIPEGYSVSREKKERFSLILESASTNQTSMYLCASTGLAGGGTYNEQFFGPGTRLTVL.